In this sample, the clone carrying this TCR beta chain turned up many times. This sample was taken from a study of identical twins. TCRdb ran MiXCR on the 5' RACE reads and lists one entry per CDR3 protein. Here the sample spans approximately 250,000 distinct CDR3 sequences, 6.5% being singletons. This sample was also put to use in a study of T cells expressing NK-cell markers.

This TCR derives from a woman aged 18-35 years in good health. The sequencing input was CD8+ T cells sorted from blood.

For the CDR3, the DNA is TGCGCCAGCAGTGGTAGGGACCACCAAAGAGAGACCCAGTACTTC. Its protein product is CASSGRDHQRETQYF. The V and J genes are TRBV10-2 and TRBJ2-5, with D tentatively TRBD1 or TRBD2 (5 bases each). Germline V CDR1 and CDR2: WSHSY, SAAADI. Trimming took off 4 bases at V and 4 bases at J, with 16 bases between the two ends. The CDR3 is 15 amino acids.